This T cell receptor (beta chain) was found in a study of cytomegalovirus exposure and HLA in healthy donors. Trimming removed 3 bases from V and 4 bases from J, with 9 bases in between. This CDR3 comprises 13 residues. CDR1 and CDR2 from the germline V gene are MDHEN and SYDVKM. Researchers ran the PCR with 60 Vbeta and 13 Jbeta primers. Libraries were prepared by immunoSEQ multiplex PCR; TCRdb keeps only in-frame clonotypes and omits some of them. This sample yields 95,000 to 110,000 clones, of which around four fifths are seen a single time; 7.8% belongs to the top ten. The source of this sequence is a man younger than 45 in good health and CMV-seronegative. Material for sequencing was PBMCs. The rearrangement uses TRBV28 and TRBJ1-2; D not resolved. The CDR3 region is CASSFGGTYGYTF. The CDR3 coding sequence is TGTGCCAGCAGTTTTGGCGGCACCTATGGCTACACCTTC.